This passage covers 5 T cell receptor beta chains from one sample sequenced in a study of T cell changes during pregnancy in multiple sclerosis. Data came from immunoSEQ multiplex PCR; TCRdb stores just in-frame clones and leaves some out. The table lists about 69,000 clones, about 91% of them singletons. The source material was CD4+ T cells from peripheral blood mononuclear cells, sampled in the third trimester of pregnancy. Receptor source: a female donor in good health, enrolled as a control in a pregnancy study.

This clone was detected only once. The chain is built from TRBV5-1 and TRBJ2-2; TRBD2 might be the D (6 bases). Germline CDR1 reads SGHRS; CDR2 reads YFSETQ. Trimming left V 1 base short and J 3 bases short, with 13 bases between. This CDR3 contains 16 residues. For the CDR3, the DNA is TGCGCCAGCAGCTTGTCGGGGAGGAGTGACACCGGGGAGCTGTTTTTT. Protein: CASSLSGRSDTGELFF.

The genes are TRBV7-9 and TRBJ2-5, with a tentative D call TRBD2 (5 bases). The CDR3 runs 13 residues. Germline V CDR1 and CDR2: SEHNR, FQNEAQ (reference sequence). The V and J ends lost 1 base and 3 bases respectively, with 6 bases between them. The CDR3 sequence is CASSLGGEETQYF. For the CDR3, the DNA is TGTGCCAGCAGCTTAGGGGGAGAAGAGACCCAGTACTTC.

The chain carries TRBV30 and TRBJ2-2; D is ambiguous. Germline V gene sequence: CDR1 GTSNPN, CDR2 SVGIG (reference sequence). The V and J ends lost 2 bases and 5 bases respectively, with 6 bases between them. This CDR3 is built from 12 residues. CDR3 region: CAWSWATGELFF. DNA of the CDR3: TGTGCCTGGAGTTGGGCGACCGGGGAGCTGTTTTTT.

The chain carries TRBV11-3 and TRBJ2-7; 12 nucleotides line up with TRBD1. The length of the CDR3 is 13 residues. V shed 0 bases and J 9 bases; nucleotides not matched to a gene: 0. Per germline, CDR1 SGHNT and CDR2 YENEEA. The CDR3 sequence: CASSLEGQGAQYF. CDR3 bases: TGTGCCAGCAGCTTAGAGGGACAGGGGGCGCAGTACTTC.

J is TRBJ2-2 and V is TRBV9, with a possible D match to TRBD1 (6 bases). This CDR3 spans 16 amino acids. Germline CDR1 reads SGDLS; CDR2 reads YYNGEE. Trimming stripped 0 bases from V and 4 bases from J, with 13 bases between. The CDR3 reads CASSVAITGFTGELFF. Written as DNA, the CDR3 is TGTGCCAGCAGCGTAGCTATTACAGGGTTCACCGGGGAGCTGTTTTTT.